Listed here are 21 T cell receptor beta chains from one sample, sequenced in a study of response to subunit inactivated influenza vaccine. Each CDR3 protein gets one entry after TCRdb re-called the RT-PCR reads with MiXCR. The table lists 450,000 to 600,000 distinct CDR3 sequences, approximately 7.6% of them singletons. The specimen comprised PBMCs from blood, sampled approximately 25 months after vaccination. The receptors were gathered from a man between 50 and 69 years old who received an inactivated influenza vaccine.

The rearrangement links TRBV4-3 to TRBJ1-4, with D perhaps TRBD1 (6 bases). This CDR3 comprises 15 residues. The germline V gene has CDR1 LGHNA and CDR2 YSLEER. V was pared by 0 bases and J by 8 bases, with 13 bases between. CDR3 loop: CASSQDPDSREKLFF. The CDR3 DNA sequence: TGCGCCAGCAGCCAAGATCCGGACAGTAGGGAAAAACTGTTTTTT.

This clonotype was recorded many times. The chain recombines TRBV5-1 with TRBJ1-1; 10 positions agree with TRBD1. The CDR3 length is 15 residues. CDR1 is SGHRS and CDR2 is YFSETQ in the germline V gene. Losses at the gene ends were 4 bases for V and 5 bases for J; bases not matched to a gene: 8. In DNA, the CDR3 is TGCGCCAGCAGCATACGACAGGGGGCGGGAACTGAAGCTTTCTTT. As protein: CASSIRQGAGTEAFF.

This clonotype was recorded many times. V gene TRBV12-3 or TRBV12-4 combines with J gene TRBJ1-1; no clear D gene. Trimming removed 1 base at V and 7 bases at J, with 13 bases between. The CDR3 is 14 residues long. CDR3 protein: CASSLESARIEAFF. CDR3 in DNA: TGTGCCAGCAGTTTAGAGTCAGCCAGGATTGAAGCTTTCTTT.

This clonotype has at least ten counts. The genes are TRBV7-2 and TRBJ2-1; 12 bases fit TRBD2. J gave up 7 bases and V 5 bases, and 12 bases lay outside the gene matches. The CDR3 covers 17 residues. Germline V gene sequence: CDR1 SGHTA, CDR2 FQGNSA. DNA of the CDR3: TGTGCCAGCAGCGCCTTTGGACTAGCGGGAAGGGGTAATGAGCAGTTCTTC. Its protein is CASSAFGLAGRGNEQFF.

This clonotype was detected only a few times. The CDR3 protein is CASSQGQGGTGEKLFF. The DNA for the CDR3 is TGCGCCAGCAGCCAGGGACAGGGAGGGACGGGTGAAAAACTGTTTTTT. The chain carries TRBV4-1 and TRBJ1-4, with TRBD1 identical over 9 bases. With V trimmed by 3 bases and J by 7 bases, 9 bases remained unmatched. CDR3 length: 16 amino acids. CDR1 is MGHRA, CDR2 YSYEKL, per germline.

This clonotype was counted between two and nine times. The CDR3 loop reads CASSSRAQNTGELFF. In nucleotides, the CDR3 is TGTGCCAGCAGCTCAAGAGCGCAGAACACCGGGGAGCTGTTTTTT. The chain carries TRBV7-3 and TRBJ2-2; no reliable D call. This CDR3 is built from 15 residues. Between the trimmed V and J ends, which lost 4 bases and 1 base, there was a span of 10 bases. Per the germline V gene, CDR1 is SGHTA and CDR2 is FQGTGA.

This clonotype showed up just a few times. V and J are TRBV5-1 and TRBJ1-2; TRBD1 matches at 7 bases. This CDR3 is 14 amino acids long. V lost 2 bases and J lost 4; bases outside the gene matches: 5. From germline, CDR1 is SGHRS and CDR2 YFSETQ. CDR3 sequence: CASSLTGEGYGYTF. CDR3 sequence (DNA): TGCGCCAGCAGCTTAACAGGGGAGGGCTATGGCTACACCTTC.

This rearrangement joins TRBV28 to TRBJ1-6; 9 bases match TRBD1. This CDR3 comprises 13 residues. Unmatched junction bases numbered 2, after V lost 7 bases and J lost 7 bases. In germline, CDR1 is MDHEN, CDR2 SYDVKM. This CDR3 reads CASKGQGNSPLHF. The CDR3, as DNA: TGTGCCAGCAAGGGACAGGGAAATTCACCCCTCCACTTT.

This chain uses TRBV13 with TRBJ2-1, with 9 bases matching TRBD2. J was trimmed by 6 bases and V by 2 bases; bases with no gene match: 5. Germline-derived CDR1 and CDR2 are PRHDT and FYEKMQ (reference sequence). The CDR3 runs 15 residues. The CDR3 is CASSLSGRGGNEQFF. The CDR3 DNA reads as TGTGCCAGCAGCTTATCGGGGCGGGGGGGCAATGAGCAGTTCTTC.

This clonotype has a handful of counts. DNA for the CDR3: TGCGCCAGCAGCCAAGATTCCCAGGGGGCATACGGCTACACCTTC. This codes for CASSQDSQGAYGYTF. V gene TRBV4-3 combines with J gene TRBJ1-2, with 8 bases identical to TRBD1. Germline CDR1 and CDR2: LGHNA and YSLEER. J lost 8 bases, V lost 0 bases, and 8 bases had no gene match. The CDR3 is 15 amino acids.

A few counts support this clonotype. J is TRBJ2-1 and V is TRBV7-9, with TRBD2 matching 12 bases. With V trimmed by 5 bases and J by 9 bases, 8 bases remained unmatched. The CDR3 is 15 amino acids. CDR1 and CDR2 from the germline V gene are SEHNR and FQNEAQ (reference sequence). The CDR3 region is CASSGRLAGAGEQFF. CDR3 DNA: TGTGCCAGCAGCGGAAGACTAGCGGGAGCGGGTGAGCAGTTCTTC.

The V and J genes are TRBV7-2 and TRBJ2-7, with D maybe TRBD1 (7 bases). The CDR3 length is 16 residues. V gave up 3 bases and J gave up 5 bases, with 20 bases separating them. CDR1 and CDR2 from the germline V gene are SGHTA and FQGNSA. Here the CDR3 DNA reads TGTGCCAGCAGCTTGGGGGGCCCGGGACAGTACAACGAGCAGTACTTC. Translating it yields CASSLGGPGQYNEQYF.

This clonotype appeared a few times. The gene calls are TRBV6-2 or TRBV6-3 and TRBJ1-1; D is undetermined. This CDR3 has 14 residues. The germline CDR1 and CDR2 sequences are MNHEY and SVGEGT. V was shortened by 6 bases and J by 2 bases, with 13 bases between the two germline ends. CDR3 loop: CASREEEINTEAFF. CDR3 DNA sequence: TGTGCCAGCAGAGAGGAGGAAATTAACACTGAAGCTTTCTTT.

Only a few counts were recorded for this clonotype. The chain recombines TRBV29-1 with TRBJ2-1; 7 positions agree with TRBD2. V lost 6 bases to trimming and J lost 9 bases; unmatched junction nucleotides: 2. The CDR3 is made up of 10 amino acids. CDR1 SQVTM and CDR2 ANQGSEA come from the germline V gene. Here the CDR3 DNA reads TGCAGCGTCAGGGAGGGTGAGCAGTTCTTC. Its protein is CSVREGEQFF.

This clonotype appeared a few times. CDR3 sequence: CSASIQGVSETQYF. CDR3 sequence (DNA): TGCAGTGCTAGTATCCAGGGGGTCTCGGAGACCCAGTACTTC. The chain uses TRBV20-1 and TRBJ2-5, with 7 positions matching TRBD1. Trimming at V came to 3 bases and at J to 5 bases, leaving 9 bases not matched to a gene. The V gene's germline CDR1 is DFQATT and CDR2 SNEGSKA (reference sequence). The CDR3 totals 14 residues.

This clonotype was recorded a few times. V is TRBV12-3 or TRBV12-4 and J is TRBJ2-5; D tentatively reads TRBD1 or TRBD2 (6 bases each). V lost 2 bases and J 6 bases, leaving 13 bases between the germline ends. This CDR3 has 14 residues. This CDR3 is CASSLSSGDKTQYF. CDR3 nucleotides: TGTGCCAGCAGTTTATCTTCGGGGGACAAGACCCAGTACTTC.

This clonotype was observed at least ten times. This rearrangement joins TRBV20-1 to TRBJ2-1, with 11 bases aligning to TRBD2. This CDR3 is 15 amino acids long. Germline loops: CDR1 DFQATT, CDR2 SNEGSKA (reference sequence). The V and J ends lost 1 base and 9 bases, in that order; junction bases with no gene match: 8. Here the CDR3 reads CSARATSGRFVEQFF. The CDR3 DNA is TGCAGTGCTAGAGCAACTAGCGGGAGATTCGTTGAGCAGTTCTTC.

This clonotype has only a few counts. V usage is TRBV11-2 and J usage is TRBJ2-5, with 12 nucleotides matching TRBD2. Germline V gene data show CDR1 as SGHAT and CDR2 as FQNNGV. V trimming: 1 base; J trimming: 3 bases; junction bases outside the gene matches: 3. The CDR3 loop spans 16 amino acids. CDR3 residues: CASSLGRLAGEETQYF. CDR3 DNA: TGTGCCAGCAGCTTAGGGCGACTAGCGGGAGAAGAGACCCAGTACTTC.

The table lists this clonotype with a few counts. This sequence joins TRBV21-1 and TRBJ1-6; the table's D call of TRBD1 was not tested on the DNA. TRBV21-1 is a recognized pseudogene. The CDR3 spans 19 residues. CDR3 nucleotides: TGTGCCAGCAGCAAAGACGATACGAAAGGGACGGTGGTGGGGTCACCCCTCCACTTT. Its protein product is CASSKDDTKGTVVGSPLHF.

There are a few counts of this clonotype. The genes are TRBV20-1 and TRBJ2-1; 13 nucleotides align to TRBD2. The V gene's germline CDR1 is DFQATT and CDR2 SNEGSKA (reference sequence). This CDR3 is 17 amino acids long. V shed 3 bases, J shed 0 bases, and the junction held 5 bases outside the gene matches. CDR3: CSASATSGGDSYNEQFF. The CDR3, as DNA: TGCAGTGCTAGCGCTACTAGCGGGGGGGACTCCTACAATGAGCAGTTCTTC.

This clonotype has just one count. This may come from a read error, since a much larger clone is one base off. V usage is TRBV4-2 and J usage is TRBJ2-3, with 9 bases aligning to TRBD1. The V segment lost 4 bases and the J segment 2 bases; nucleotides outside the gene matches: 10. CDR1 is LGHNA, CDR2 YNFKEQ, per germline. This CDR3 has 17 residues. CDR3 protein: CASSPRTGAFTTDTQYF. CDR3 bases: TGTGCCAGCAGCCCCCGGACAGGGGCTTTCACCACAGATACGCAGTATTTT.